Following are 25 T cell receptor beta chains from one sample sequenced in a study of chemoradiotherapy in HPV16-positive cancers. TCRdb's copy holds only in-frame clones and misses some; the assay was immunoSEQ multiplex PCR. The sample comprises some 21,000 clones, around 87% of which are singletons, and more than 2% rests with the top ten. Specimen: blood, collected from a patient who underwent chemoradiotherapy. The receptors shown here come from a human donor with HPV-associated anogenital cancer.

V is TRBV28 and J is TRBJ2-7, with D tentatively TRBD1 (6 bases). The V end lost 5 bases, the J end lost 0 bases, and 14 bases lay between the germline ends. Germline lookup yields CDR1 MDHEN and CDR2 SYDVKM. This CDR3 contains 15 residues. CDR3 amino acids: CASSLSRDNSYEQYF. The CDR3 coding sequence is TGTGCCAGCAGTCTGTCCCGGGACAACTCCTACGAGCAGTACTTC.

The chain uses TRBV10-2 and TRBJ1-1; 9 bases fit TRBD1. Losses at the gene ends were 9 bases for V and 0 bases for J; bases not matched to a gene: 2. The CDR3 totals 13 residues. Germline-derived CDR1 and CDR2 are WSHSY and SAAADI. The CDR3 nucleotides are TGCGCCAGTGACAGGGGGATGAACACTGAAGCTTTCTTT. Translation: CASDRGMNTEAFF.

The chain couples TRBV18 to TRBJ1-2; a weak D match, TRBD1 (5 bases). The V end lost 8 bases, the J end lost 4 bases, and 20 bases lay between the germline ends. Germline V CDR1 and CDR2: KGHSH, LQKENI. The CDR3 runs to 15 residues. CDR3: CASVLSGTDFYGYTF. The CDR3 nucleotides read TGTGCCAGCGTTTTGTCCGGGACGGACTTCTATGGCTACACCTTC.

The chain carries TRBV10-1 and TRBJ1-2, with 12 bases lining up with TRBD1. Germline trimming cut 3 bases from V and 8 bases from J; bases unmatched to any gene: 4. Germline values: CDR1 WNHNN, CDR2 SYGVQD (reference sequence). This CDR3 has 14 residues. The CDR3 is CASSDRDRGQGYTF. The CDR3 coding sequence is TGCGCCAGCAGTGACCGGGACAGGGGGCAGGGCTACACCTTC.

The V call is TRBV11-2, the J call TRBJ1-1; possible D gene TRBD1, 6 bases. V was clipped by 6 bases and J by 0 bases, with 11 bases between them. Germline-derived CDR1 and CDR2 are SGHAT and FQNNGV. The CDR3 spans 14 residues. CDR3 DNA: TGTGCCAGCAGGATGGACAGAATGAACACTGAAGCTTTCTTT. Its protein is CASRMDRMNTEAFF.

The V call is TRBV13, the J call TRBJ1-2; 7 bases agree with TRBD1. Looked up from germline, CDR1 is PRHDT and CDR2 is FYEKMQ (reference sequence). This CDR3 contains 15 residues. V lost 6 bases and J lost 6; bases outside the gene matches: 13. Written as DNA, the CDR3 is TGTGCCAGCAGGGAAGACACAGGGGTCATGGATGGCTACACCTTC. This sequence encodes CASREDTGVMDGYTF.

V gene TRBV6-5 combines with J gene TRBJ2-7; 11 bases are a match to TRBD1. The CDR3 is made up of 16 amino acids. Germline CDR1 MNHEY, CDR2 SVGAGI. The V and J ends lost 0 bases and 6 bases, in that order; junction bases with no gene match: 7. In DNA, the CDR3 is TGTGCCAGCAGTTACTCGGACAGGGGGCTACGTGGCGAGCAGTACTTC. Translated: CASSYSDRGLRGEQYF.

This clone was detected only once. The chain recombines TRBV16 with TRBJ1-5; the D gene is possibly TRBD1 (5 bases). Per germline, CDR1 KGHSY and CDR2 FQNENV. Deletions cut 4 bases from V and 7 bases from J, with 17 bases between. CDR3 size: 15 residues. The CDR3 region is CASSLRGGGRQPQHF. The CDR3 DNA sequence: TGTGCCAGCAGCCTACGTGGGGGAGGGCGGCAGCCCCAGCATTTT.

The chain carries TRBV7-2 and TRBJ2-5, with 8 bases aligning to TRBD2. This CDR3 is 14 amino acids long. The germline V gene encodes CDR1 SGHTA and CDR2 FQGNSA. The ends lost 7 bases at V and 1 base at J; junction bases unmatched: 5. CDR3 protein: CASKTGGAQETQYF. The CDR3 nucleotides are TGTGCCAGCAAGACCGGGGGGGCCCAAGAGACCCAGTACTTC.

The rearrangement links TRBV19 to TRBJ1-1; 10 nucleotides agree with TRBD1. The CDR3 is 15 residues long. Germline-derived CDR1 and CDR2 are LNHDA and SQIVND (reference sequence). V dropped 4 bases and J dropped 1; count of bases not matched to a gene: 3. CDR3 loop: CASSKGQGWNTEAFF. CDR3 DNA: TGTGCCAGTAGTAAGGGACAGGGGTGGAACACTGAAGCTTTCTTT.

This chain connects TRBV10-3 to TRBJ2-7; D not certain. CDR1 and CDR2 (germline): ENHRY, SYGVKD. The V gene lost 4 bases and the J gene lost 4 bases, with 5 bases spanning the gap. This CDR3 comprises 11 residues. CDR3 residues: CAISAGYEQYF. The DNA for the CDR3 is TGTGCCATCAGTGCGGGTTACGAGCAGTACTTC.

This clone was counted a single time. The chain has TRBV5-4 and TRBJ2-7; no definite D call. Trimming took off 0 bases at V and 0 bases at J, with 13 bases between the two ends. The germline gives CDR1 SGHNT, CDR2 YYREEE (reference sequence). CDR3 length equals 16 residues. The CDR3 sequence is CASSLGPRISSYEQYF. The CDR3 region has the DNA TGTGCCAGCAGCTTGGGGCCTAGAATTAGCTCCTACGAGCAGTACTTC. Looking up the rest from reference TRBV5-4 and TRBJ2-7 gives the full variable domain: ETGVTQSPTHLIKTRGQQVTLRCSSQSGHNTVSWYQQALGQGPQFIFQYYREEENGRGNFPPRFSGLQFPNYSSELNVNALELDDSALYLCASSLGPRISSYEQYFGPGTRLTVT.

This chain links TRBV14 with TRBJ2-5; tentative D call: TRBD2 (6 bases). The V gene's germline CDR1 is SGHDN and CDR2 FVKESK. Trimming took off 4 bases at V and 7 bases at J, with 7 bases between the two ends. The CDR3 spans 11 residues. CDR3 region: CASSPGGTQYF. In nucleotides, the CDR3 is TGTGCCAGCAGCCCCGGGGGGACCCAGTACTTC.

The rearrangement joins TRBV19 to TRBJ1-4, with 10 bases identical to TRBD1. Germline V CDR1 and CDR2: LNHDA, SQIVND (reference sequence). V lost 4 bases, J lost 8 bases, and 4 bases stayed unmatched. The length of the CDR3 is 14 residues. The CDR3 region is CASSKGQGDEKLFF. The CDR3 DNA sequence: TGTGCCAGTAGTAAAGGACAGGGGGACGAAAAACTGTTTTTT.

The CDR3 bases are TGTGCCAGCAGCTTTTCAGATAACTATGGCTACACCTTC. It translates to CASSFSDNYGYTF. The chain couples TRBV7-8 to TRBJ1-2; D gene ambiguous. Trimming removed 3 bases from V and 1 base from J, with 6 bases in between. This CDR3 has 13 amino acids. Germline CDR1 is SGHVS and CDR2 is FQNEAQ.

The chain joins TRBV19 to TRBJ2-2; TRBD1 aligns across 8 bases. V lost 7 bases, J lost 1 base, and 5 bases stayed unmatched. This CDR3 comprises 15 residues. Germline V gives CDR1 LNHDA, CDR2 SQIVND (reference sequence). Here the CDR3 DNA reads TGTGCCAGTAATTATGGGACAGGGAACACCGGGGAGCTGTTTTTT. Translation: CASNYGTGNTGELFF.

The chain recombines TRBV21-1 with TRBJ2-1; the listed D gene, TRBD1, was not tested against the DNA. TRBV21-1 is a listed pseudogene. The CDR3 covers 16 residues. The CDR3 coding sequence is TGTGCCAGCAGCAAAGAGGGCAGGGGGTCCTACAATGAGCAGTTCTTC. Amino acids: CASSKEGRGSYNEQFF.

This clone has more than one count but fewer than ten. The chain recombines TRBV6-1 with TRBJ2-2; D is unresolved. Germline V gives CDR1 MNHNS, CDR2 SASEGT. CDR3 size: 15 residues. V was shortened by 6 bases and J by 2 bases, with 13 bases between the two germline ends. CDR3 residues: CASRETFLNTGELFF. The CDR3 DNA reads as TGTGCCAGCAGGGAGACATTCCTCAACACCGGGGAGCTGTTTTTT.

In nucleotides, the CDR3 is TGTGCCAGCTCACAAAGTGGACAGGGTGGCAATGAGCAGTTCTTC. Translated, it gives CASSQSGQGGNEQFF. This sequence joins TRBV18 and TRBJ2-1; 8 positions match TRBD1. V dropped 4 bases and J dropped 6; count of bases not matched to a gene: 8. This CDR3 spans 15 amino acids. Germline assignment: CDR1 KGHSH and CDR2 LQKENI.

The chain is built from TRBV5-4 and TRBJ2-7; D remains unclear. The CDR3 spans 15 residues. The germline V and J ends were trimmed by 0 bases and 1 base, with 11 bases remaining between them. Germline V gives CDR1 SGHNT, CDR2 YYREEE (reference sequence). The CDR3 bases are TGTGCCAGCAGCTTGGAGCTCGGCAGATCCTACGAGCAGTACTTC. Amino acid sequence: CASSLELGRSYEQYF.

The rearrangement uses TRBV11-1 and TRBJ2-7, with TRBD1 matching over 7 bases. Germline V gene sequence: CDR1 SGHAT, CDR2 FQDESV (reference sequence). The J segment lost 5 bases and the V segment lost 4 bases, leaving 8 bases of the junction unmatched. The CDR3 runs to 14 residues. In DNA, the CDR3 is TGTGCCAGCAGCTCGGGACAGCCTTTTGACGAGCAGTACTTC. Protein sequence: CASSSGQPFDEQYF.

The J gene is TRBJ2-5, the V gene TRBV5-1; D not resolved. Trimming removed 4 bases from V and 1 base from J, with 14 bases in between. There are 15 residues in the CDR3. CDR1 and CDR2 from the germline V gene are SGHRS and YFSETQ. CDR3 loop: CASSHRVPRQETQYF. CDR3 DNA: TGCGCCAGCAGCCATAGGGTGCCTCGCCAAGAGACCCAGTACTTC.

The chain carries TRBV5-1 and TRBJ2-2; possible D gene TRBD1, 6 bases. V shed 4 bases and J shed 3 bases, with 13 bases lying between them. The CDR3 has 15 amino acids. Germline CDR1 SGHRS, CDR2 YFSETQ. This chain's CDR3 is CASSPGPGDTGELFF. The CDR3 DNA follows: TGCGCCAGCAGCCCTGGGCCAGGGGACACCGGGGAGCTGTTTTTT.

Note on this clone: At one of its ends the junction is not consistent with the germline gene, which may arise from a read error. The chain has TRBV7-7 and TRBJ2-5, with D maybe TRBD1 (5 bases). Per the germline V gene, CDR1 is SSHAT and CDR2 is FNYEAQ (reference sequence). This CDR3 spans 13 amino acids. CDR3 DNA: TGTGCTAGCAGCTTAGCCAGGGAAGAGACCCAGTACTTC. The encoded protein is CASSLAREETQYF. Together with reference TRBV7-7 and TRBJ2-5, the CDR3 gives the full variable domain: GAGVSQSPRYKVTKRGQDVTLRCDPISSHATLYWYQQALGQGPEFLTYFNYEAQPDKSGLPSDRFSAERPEGSISTLTIQRTEQRDSAMYRCASSLAREETQYFGPGTRLLVL.

V is TRBV5-1 and J is TRBJ2-1, with 9 nucleotides matching TRBD2. This CDR3 region has 16 residues. V was clipped by 5 bases and J by 7 bases; unmatched bases: 13. Germline V CDR1 and CDR2: SGHRS, YFSETQ. CDR3 in amino acids: CASRRGGLAGRNEQFF. CDR3 bases: TGCGCCAGCAGGCGCGGGGGTCTAGCGGGGAGAAATGAGCAGTTCTTC. Drawing the rest from reference TRBV5-1 and TRBJ2-1, the complete variable domain is KAGVTQTPRYLIKTRGQQVTLSCSPISGHRSVSWYQQTPGQGLQFLFEYFSETQRNKGNFPGRFSGRQFSNSRSEMNVSTLELGDSALYLCASRRGGLAGRNEQFFGPGTRLTVL.